Listed here are 32 T cell receptor beta chains from one sample, sequenced in a study of cytomegalovirus exposure and HLA in healthy donors. The PCR ran on 60 Vbeta and 13 Jbeta primers. Assay used: immunoSEQ multiplex PCR; TCRdb lists only in-frame clones, some missing. Of under 200,000 clones in the sample, about 81% were seen once. The sample consisted of PBMCs. These receptors were obtained from a woman between 18 and 29 years old in good health and CMV-seronegative.

Comments on this clone: The sample has other DNA sequences that encode this CDR3 too. The chain links TRBV6-5 to TRBJ1-1; 10 bases line up with TRBD1. V lost 5 bases and J lost 4; bases outside the gene matches: 7. The germline V gene has CDR1 MNHEY and CDR2 SVGAGI. This CDR3 has 15 residues. The CDR3 spells CASSLPGQGTTEAFF. CDR3 nucleotides: TGTGCCAGCAGTCTCCCGGGACAGGGGACCACTGAAGCTTTCTTT.

The gene calls are TRBV9 and TRBJ2-1; TRBD2 agrees at 7 bases. CDR1 is SGDLS and CDR2 is YYNGEE in the germline V gene. V shed 0 bases, J shed 0 bases, and the junction held 0 bases outside the gene matches. This CDR3 comprises 15 residues. DNA of the CDR3: TGTGCCAGCAGCGTAGGCGGGGGCTCCTACAATGAGCAGTTCTTC. Its translation is CASSVGGGSYNEQFF. Looking up the rest from reference TRBV9 and TRBJ2-1 gives the full variable domain: DSGVTQTPKHLITATGQRVTLRCSPRSGDLSVYWYQQSLDQGLQFLIQYYNGEERAKGNILERFSAQQFPDLHSELNLSSLELGDSALYFCASSVGGGSYNEQFFGPGTRLTVL.

This sequence joins TRBV5-1 and TRBJ2-2; perhaps TRBD2 as D (5 bases). This CDR3 is 15 amino acids long. Germline loops: CDR1 SGHRS, CDR2 YFSETQ. V lost 4 bases to trimming and J lost 2 bases, with 12 bases between them. The CDR3 here is CASSPRTGNTGELFF. Written as DNA, the CDR3 is TGCGCCAGCAGCCCTAGGACGGGAAACACCGGGGAGCTGTTTTTT.

The count of this clone is one. The chain uses TRBV7-9 and TRBJ2-3, with a tentative D call TRBD1 (5 bases). Germline values: CDR1 SEHNR, CDR2 FQNEAQ (reference sequence). The CDR3 loop spans 16 amino acids. Trimming stripped 1 base from V and 0 bases from J, with 11 bases between. The CDR3 DNA sequence: TGTGCCAGCAGCTTAGAGGGGATTACTAGCACAGATACGCAGTATTTT. Translated: CASSLEGITSTDTQYF.

This clone was seen only a few times. This chain uses TRBV5-6 with TRBJ2-7, with 11 bases aligning to TRBD1. Germline V gene sequence: CDR1 SGHDT, CDR2 YYEEEE. The CDR3 extends over 14 amino acids. The V and J ends lost 4 bases and 5 bases, in that order; junction bases with no gene match: 5. In DNA, the CDR3 is TGTGCCAGCAGCAACCGGGACAGGGGGAACGAGCAGTACTTC. Translated: CASSNRDRGNEQYF.

The rearrangement joins TRBV6-6 to TRBJ1-4, with D unclear. V was clipped by 7 bases and J by 8 bases, with 14 bases between them. Germline-derived CDR1 and CDR2 are MNHNY and SVGAGI (reference sequence). This CDR3 spans 13 amino acids. CDR3 nucleotide sequence: TGTGCCAGCACCGGCAGCCTGAGGGAAAAACTGTTTTTT. Translation gives CASTGSLREKLFF.

This sequence joins TRBV11-2 and TRBJ2-1; 8 bases align to TRBD2. There are 16 residues in the CDR3. CDR1 SGHAT and CDR2 FQNNGV come from the germline V gene. V shed 5 bases and J 0 bases; nucleotides not matched to a gene: 6. The CDR3 sequence is CASSPIAGSSYNEQFF. The CDR3 DNA is TGTGCCAGCAGCCCTATAGCGGGAAGCTCCTACAATGAGCAGTTCTTC.

The chain joins TRBV2 to TRBJ1-5; perhaps TRBD1 as D (6 bases). The V gene lost 3 bases and the J gene lost 2 bases, with 8 bases spanning the gap. The CDR3 is made up of 14 amino acids. Germline lookup yields CDR1 SNHLY and CDR2 FYNNEI. The CDR3 DNA is TGTGCCAGCAGTGACAGGGGTGGCAATCAGCCCCAGCATTTT. Its translation is CASSDRGGNQPQHF. Supplemented by reference TRBV2 and TRBJ1-5, the full variable domain reads EPEVTQTPSHQVTQMGQEVILRCVPISNHLYFYWYRQILGQKVEFLVSFYNNEISEKSEIFDDQFSVERPDGSNFTLKIRSTKLEDSAMYFCASSDRGGNQPQHFGDGTRLSIL.

The chain couples TRBV27 to TRBJ1-4, with 8 bases matching TRBD1. Germline V CDR1 and CDR2: MNHEY, SMNVEV (reference sequence). Trimming removed 0 bases from V and 8 bases from J; junction bases left unmatched: 8. This CDR3 region has 16 residues. CDR3 residues: CASSLSYGTGREKLFF. Here the CDR3 DNA reads TGTGCCAGCAGTTTATCGTACGGGACAGGCCGAGAAAAACTGTTTTTT.

This chain links TRBV7-2 with TRBJ2-7; D may be TRBD2 (6 bases). V dropped 5 bases and J dropped 0 bases, with 17 bases sitting between them. Germline V CDR1 and CDR2: SGHTA, FQGNSA. CDR3 size: 16 residues. The CDR3, as DNA: TGTGCCAGCAGCCGCCGCGGGCCCGGGGGCTCCTACGAGCAGTACTTC. It specifies CASSRRGPGGSYEQYF. The full variable domain, rest sourced from reference TRBV7-2 and TRBJ2-7, is GAGVSQSPSNKVTEKGKDVELRCDPISGHTALYWYRQSLGQGLEFLIYFQGNSAPDKSGLPSDRFSAERTGGSVSTLTIQRTQQEDSAVYLCASSRRGPGGSYEQYFGPGTRLTVT.

In this sample, this clone turned up once. The chain is built from TRBV11-2 and TRBJ2-2; TRBD1 might be the D (5 bases). Looked up from germline, CDR1 is SGHAT and CDR2 is FQNNGV. V lost 5 bases to trimming and J lost 4 bases, with 8 bases between them. The CDR3 covers 13 residues. DNA for the CDR3: TGTGCCAGCAGCCCAGGGTTCACCGGGGAGCTGTTTTTT. It is translated as CASSPGFTGELFF.

The V call is TRBV5-1, the J call TRBJ2-1; 13 bases fit TRBD2. CDR3 length: 16 residues. In germline, CDR1 is SGHRS, CDR2 YFSETQ. V was pared by 4 bases and J by 8 bases, with 9 bases of the junction left unmatched. The CDR3 DNA reads TGCGCCAGCAGCGTCGGGACTAGCGGGGAGTGGGATGAGCAGTTCTTC. This codes for CASSVGTSGEWDEQFF.

This clone was counted only a few times. This chain connects TRBV28 to TRBJ1-3; D might be TRBD1 (6 bases). The CDR3 totals 17 residues. Trimming removed 4 bases from V and 0 bases from J, with 16 bases in between. Per germline, CDR1 MDHEN and CDR2 SYDVKM. In DNA, the CDR3 is TGTGCCAGCAGTTCACAGGGTGGGTCTCTCTCTGGAAACACCATATATTTT. The encoded protein is CASSSQGGSLSGNTIYF.

The genes are TRBV13 and TRBJ2-2; no definite D call. The CDR3 is 16 amino acids. Germline CDR1 and CDR2: PRHDT and FYEKMQ (reference sequence). Trimming removed 0 bases from V and 4 bases from J, with 12 bases in between. CDR3 residues: CASSLGHMMSTGELFF. The CDR3 bases are TGTGCCAGCAGCTTAGGTCATATGATGAGCACCGGGGAGCTGTTTTTT.

The rearrangement joins TRBV7-3 to TRBJ2-1; TRBD2 matches 15 bases. The CDR3 runs to 15 residues. CDR1 and CDR2 (germline): SGHTA, FQGTGA. Unmatched junction bases numbered 8, after V lost 5 bases and J lost 12 bases. The CDR3 is CASSLGTSGGRGQFF. CDR3 DNA: TGTGCCAGCAGCCTAGGGACTAGCGGGGGGCGGGGGCAGTTCTTC.

The genes are TRBV6-1 and TRBJ2-1; 7 bases line up with TRBD2. Per the germline V gene, CDR1 is MNHNS and CDR2 is SASEGT. The CDR3 runs to 15 residues. Unmatched junction bases numbered 5, after V lost 0 bases and J lost 6 bases. CDR3 loop: CASSEAVLAANEQFF. Written as DNA, the CDR3 is TGTGCCAGCAGTGAAGCGGTCCTAGCGGCCAATGAGCAGTTCTTC.

V and J are TRBV11-2 and TRBJ1-1, with 10 nucleotides matching TRBD1. The V gene end was trimmed by 6 bases and the J gene end by 4 bases; junction bases not matched to a gene: 8. The CDR3 totals 15 residues. CDR1 SGHAT and CDR2 FQNNGV come from the germline V gene. The chain's CDR3 is CASRPPWTGGTEAFF. CDR3 nucleotides: TGTGCCAGCAGACCCCCGTGGACAGGGGGCACTGAAGCTTTCTTT.

The genes are TRBV4-1 and TRBJ2-7; weak D call: TRBD2 (6 bases). Trimming cost V 2 bases and J 0 bases, with 14 bases left between them. This CDR3 has 16 residues. Germline CDR1 and CDR2: MGHRA and YSYEKL. The DNA for the CDR3 is TGCGCCAGCAGCCAACCCACTCGGGGGAGCTCCTACGAGCAGTACTTC. Its protein product is CASSQPTRGSSYEQYF.

This clone was found a few times. V is TRBV7-8 and J is TRBJ1-2; maybe TRBD1 (6 bases). The germline V gene has CDR1 SGHVS and CDR2 FQNEAQ. Trimming pared 1 base from V and 5 bases from J, leaving 14 bases between. The CDR3 has 15 amino acids. The CDR3: CASSLVTGFGYGYTF. CDR3 coding DNA: TGTGCCAGCAGCTTAGTCACAGGGTTTGGGTATGGCTACACCTTC.

Comment on this clone: A read error may produce the germline difference seen at one junction end. The chain employs TRBV7-9 and TRBJ2-7; weak D call: TRBD1 (5 bases). Germline CDR1 reads SEHNR; CDR2 reads FQNEAQ (reference sequence). CDR3 length: 12 amino acids. The CDR3 reads CSSSPQGGEQYF. The CDR3 coding sequence is TGTTCCAGCAGCCCCCAGGGCGGAGAGCAGTACTTC.

V gene TRBV30 combines with J gene TRBJ1-1; D is perhaps TRBD1 (5 bases). Trimming took off 5 bases at V and 3 bases at J, with 19 bases between the two ends. This CDR3 spans 15 amino acids. Germline assignment: CDR1 GTSNPN and CDR2 SVGIG (reference sequence). The CDR3 nucleotides read TGTGCCTGGGTTCGGGACTTCCCTGGGCACACTGAAGCTTTCTTT. Its translation: CAWVRDFPGHTEAFF. The variable domain in full, with the rest retrieved from reference TRBV30 and TRBJ1-1, is SQTIHQWPATLVQPVGSPLSLECTVEGTSNPNLYWYRQAAGRGLQLLFYSVGIGQISSEVPQNLSASRPQDRQFILSSKKLLLSDSGFYLCAWVRDFPGHTEAFFGQGTRLTVV.

The chain carries TRBV14 and TRBJ1-1; D uncertain. V was shortened by 3 bases and J by 8 bases, with 10 bases between the two germline ends. CDR3 length equals 12 residues. Germline lookup yields CDR1 SGHDN and CDR2 FVKESK. Here the CDR3 DNA reads TGTGCCAGCAGCCAGGAGACGGTAGAAGCTTTCTTT. Translation gives CASSQETVEAFF. Full variable domain (remainder filled in from reference TRBV14 and TRBJ1-1): EAGVTQFPSHSVIEKGQTVTLRCDPISGHDNLYWYRRVMGKEIKFLLHFVKESKQDESGMPNNRFLAERTGGTYSTLKVQPAELEDSGVYFCASSQETVEAFFGQGTRLTVV.

This clone showed up just a few times. The chain joins TRBV27 to TRBJ1-1; 11 bases align to TRBD1. This CDR3 region has 18 residues. Trimming at V came to 1 base and at J to 1 base, leaving 8 bases not matched to a gene. Per the germline V gene, CDR1 is MNHEY and CDR2 is SMNVEV (reference sequence). This CDR3 is CASSLFAPGQGANTEAFF. CDR3 nucleotides: TGTGCCAGCAGTTTATTTGCCCCCGGACAGGGGGCGAACACTGAAGCTTTCTTT.

The genes are TRBV28 and TRBJ2-1; the match to TRBD2 covers 10 bases. Germline CDR1 reads MDHEN; CDR2 reads SYDVKM. Trimming at V came to 5 bases and at J to 7 bases, leaving 14 bases not matched to a gene. There are 17 residues in the CDR3. The CDR3 region is CASSPLISSGSKNEQFF. As DNA, the CDR3 is TGTGCCAGCAGTCCCCTGATTTCTAGCGGGAGTAAGAATGAGCAGTTCTTC.

The J gene is TRBJ2-7, the V gene TRBV2, with D maybe TRBD1 (6 bases). V dropped 11 bases and J dropped 2 bases, with 16 bases sitting between them. Germline CDR1 and CDR2: SNHLY and FYNNEI. The CDR3 length is 13 residues. The CDR3 DNA reads as TGTGCCTCAGCTTACAGGGTAGCCTACGAGCAGTACTTC. Its protein is CASAYRVAYEQYF.

The chain uses TRBV4-2 and TRBJ2-5; tentative D call: TRBD2 (6 bases). Germline CDR1 is LGHNA and CDR2 is YNFKEQ. V lost 4 bases and J 1 base, leaving 13 bases between the germline ends. CDR3 length: 15 amino acids. For the CDR3, the DNA is TGTGCCAGCAGCCTGAATCTAGCGCCCCAAGAGACCCAGTACTTC. Translation gives CASSLNLAPQETQYF.

This clone was detected only a few times. CDR3 coding DNA: TGCGCCAGCAGTTCGGACAAGAACACTGAAGCTTTCTTT. Its translation: CASSSDKNTEAFF. The rearrangement joins TRBV10-1 to TRBJ1-1; possibly TRBD1 for D (5 bases). The CDR3 is 13 amino acids. The germline CDR1 and CDR2 sequences are WNHNN and SYGVQD (reference sequence). The germline V and J ends were trimmed by 5 bases and 1 base, with 8 bases remaining between them.

V usage is TRBV2 and J usage is TRBJ2-5, with 9 bases lining up with TRBD1. CDR3 length: 15 residues. Losses at the gene ends were 5 bases for V and 5 bases for J; bases not matched to a gene: 9. The germline V gene has CDR1 SNHLY and CDR2 FYNNEI. Here the CDR3 DNA reads TGTGCCAGCAGTACCGGGACAGGGAAGGGGGAGACCCAGTACTTC. Residues: CASSTGTGKGETQYF. Drawing the rest from reference TRBV2 and TRBJ2-5, the complete variable domain is EPEVTQTPSHQVTQMGQEVILRCVPISNHLYFYWYRQILGQKVEFLVSFYNNEISEKSEIFDDQFSVERPDGSNFTLKIRSTKLEDSAMYFCASSTGTGKGETQYFGPGTRLLVL.

In DNA, the CDR3 is TGTGCCAGCAGCTCACGGGGGGGGACTGGGGCCAACGTCCTGACTTTC. Its translation: CASSSRGGTGANVLTF. The V call is TRBV11-3, the J call TRBJ2-6, with TRBD2 matching 8 bases. CDR3 length: 16 amino acids. V shed 4 bases, J shed 2 bases, and the junction held 4 bases outside the gene matches. Germline assignment: CDR1 SGHNT and CDR2 YENEEA.

The chain recombines TRBV19 with TRBJ2-7, with 9 bases identical to TRBD1. Germline V gene sequence: CDR1 LNHDA, CDR2 SQIVND (reference sequence). Trimming at V came to 8 bases and at J to 3 bases, leaving 8 bases not matched to a gene. This CDR3 has 14 amino acids. The CDR3 spells CASGTGQGIYEQYF. CDR3 bases: TGTGCCAGTGGGACGGGACAGGGTATCTACGAGCAGTACTTC.

The rearrangement links TRBV5-5 to TRBJ1-1; TRBD1 aligns across 11 bases. Per germline, CDR1 SGHKS and CDR2 YYEKEE (reference sequence). V was clipped by 2 bases and J by 4 bases; unmatched bases: 7. The CDR3 has 16 residues. The CDR3 protein is CASSLGQGAGSTEAFF. The CDR3 region has the DNA TGTGCCAGCAGCTTAGGACAGGGGGCTGGGAGCACTGAAGCTTTCTTT. Variable domain in full (rest from reference TRBV5-5 and TRBJ1-1): DAGVTQSPTHLIKTRGQQVTLRCSPISGHKSVSWYQQVLGQGPQFIFQYYEKEERGRGNFPDRFSARQFPNYSSELNVNALLLGDSALYLCASSLGQGAGSTEAFFGQGTRLTVV.

The rearrangement links TRBV5-1 to TRBJ2-7; 12 nucleotides align to TRBD2. CDR3 length: 14 residues. Per the germline V gene, CDR1 is SGHRS and CDR2 is YFSETQ. Trimming at V came to 4 bases and at J to 6 bases, leaving 5 bases not matched to a gene. The CDR3 DNA sequence: TGCGCCAGCAGCATGACTAGCGGGGGTGTCGAGCAGTACTTC. Protein: CASSMTSGGVEQYF.